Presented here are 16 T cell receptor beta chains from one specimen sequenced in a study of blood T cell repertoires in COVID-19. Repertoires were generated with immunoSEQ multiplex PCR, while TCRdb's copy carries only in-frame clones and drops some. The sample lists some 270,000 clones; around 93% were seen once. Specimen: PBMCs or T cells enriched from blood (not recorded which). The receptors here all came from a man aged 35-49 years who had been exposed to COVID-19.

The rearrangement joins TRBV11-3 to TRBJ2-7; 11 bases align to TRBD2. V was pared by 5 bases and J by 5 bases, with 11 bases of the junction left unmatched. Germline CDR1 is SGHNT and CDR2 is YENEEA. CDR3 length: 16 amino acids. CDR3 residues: CASSLRTSGRVHEQYF. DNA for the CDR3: TGTGCCAGCAGCCTTAGAACTAGCGGGAGAGTGCACGAGCAGTACTTC.

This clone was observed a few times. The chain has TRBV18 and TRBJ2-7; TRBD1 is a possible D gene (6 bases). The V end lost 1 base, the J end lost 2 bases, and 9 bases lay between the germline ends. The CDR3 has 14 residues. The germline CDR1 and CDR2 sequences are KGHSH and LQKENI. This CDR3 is CASSPLQGTYEQYF. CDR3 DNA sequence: TGTGCCAGCTCACCACTGCAGGGGACCTACGAGCAGTACTTC.

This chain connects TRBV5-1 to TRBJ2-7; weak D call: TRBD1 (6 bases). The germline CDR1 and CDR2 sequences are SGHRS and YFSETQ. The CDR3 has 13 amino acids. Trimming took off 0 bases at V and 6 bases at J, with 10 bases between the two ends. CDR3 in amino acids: CASSLGDNTEQYF. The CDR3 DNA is TGCGCCAGCAGCTTGGGGGACAATACCGAGCAGTACTTC.

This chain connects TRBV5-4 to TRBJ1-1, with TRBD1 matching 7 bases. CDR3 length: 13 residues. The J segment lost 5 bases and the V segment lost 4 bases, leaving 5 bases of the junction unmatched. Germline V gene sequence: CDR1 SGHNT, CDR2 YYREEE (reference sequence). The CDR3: CASSVGQETEAFF. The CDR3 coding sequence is TGTGCCAGCAGCGTCGGACAGGAGACTGAAGCTTTCTTT. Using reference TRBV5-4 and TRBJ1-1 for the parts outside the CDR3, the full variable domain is ETGVTQSPTHLIKTRGQQVTLRCSSQSGHNTVSWYQQALGQGPQFIFQYYREEENGRGNFPPRFSGLQFPNYSSELNVNALELDDSALYLCASSVGQETEAFFGQGTRLTVV.

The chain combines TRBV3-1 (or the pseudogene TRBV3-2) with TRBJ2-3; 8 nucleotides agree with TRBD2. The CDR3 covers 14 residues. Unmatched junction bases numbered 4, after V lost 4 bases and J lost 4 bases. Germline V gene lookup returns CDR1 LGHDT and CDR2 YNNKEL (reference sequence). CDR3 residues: CASSPGTSADTQYF. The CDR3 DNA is TGTGCCAGCAGCCCGGGGACTAGTGCAGATACGCAGTATTTT.

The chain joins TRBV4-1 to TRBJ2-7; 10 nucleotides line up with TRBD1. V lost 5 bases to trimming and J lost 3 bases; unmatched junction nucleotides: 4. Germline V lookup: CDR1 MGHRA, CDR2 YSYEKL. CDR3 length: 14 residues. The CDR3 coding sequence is TGCGCCAGCAGCACGCGGACAGGGGGCTACGAGCAGTACTTC. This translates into CASSTRTGGYEQYF.

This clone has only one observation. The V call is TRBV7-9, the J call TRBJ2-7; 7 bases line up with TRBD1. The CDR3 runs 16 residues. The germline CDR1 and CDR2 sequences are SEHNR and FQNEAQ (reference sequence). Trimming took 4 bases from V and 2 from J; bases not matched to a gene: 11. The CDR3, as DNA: TGTGCCAGCAGCTCCGGAGGAGATGACAGGGCCTACGAGCAGTACTTC. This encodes CASSSGGDDRAYEQYF.

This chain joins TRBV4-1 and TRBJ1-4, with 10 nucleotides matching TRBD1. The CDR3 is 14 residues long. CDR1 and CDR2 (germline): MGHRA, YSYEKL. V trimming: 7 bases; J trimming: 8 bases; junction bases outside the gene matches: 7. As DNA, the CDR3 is TGCGCCAGCAATACGGGACAGGGGAGGGAAAAACTGTTTTTT. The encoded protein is CASNTGQGREKLFF.

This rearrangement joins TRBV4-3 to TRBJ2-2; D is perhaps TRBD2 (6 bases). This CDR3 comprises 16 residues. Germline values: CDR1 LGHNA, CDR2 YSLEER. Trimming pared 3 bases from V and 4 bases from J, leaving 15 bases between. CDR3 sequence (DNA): TGCGCCAGCAGCCATGAAATCAGGAGGGGCACCGGGGAGCTGTTTTTT. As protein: CASSHEIRRGTGELFF.

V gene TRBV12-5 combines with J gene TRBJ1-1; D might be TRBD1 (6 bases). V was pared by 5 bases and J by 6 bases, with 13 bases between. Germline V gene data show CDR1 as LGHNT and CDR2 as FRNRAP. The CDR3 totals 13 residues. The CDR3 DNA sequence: TGTGCTAGTGGTAGAACAGGGAGCCCTGAAGCTTTCTTT. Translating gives CASGRTGSPEAFF.

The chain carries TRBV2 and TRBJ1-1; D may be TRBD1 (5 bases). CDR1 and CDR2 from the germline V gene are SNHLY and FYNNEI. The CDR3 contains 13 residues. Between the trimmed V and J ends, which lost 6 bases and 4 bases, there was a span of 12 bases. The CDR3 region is CASRISGGTEAFF. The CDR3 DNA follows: TGTGCCAGCAGGATATCCGGGGGCACTGAAGCTTTCTTT.

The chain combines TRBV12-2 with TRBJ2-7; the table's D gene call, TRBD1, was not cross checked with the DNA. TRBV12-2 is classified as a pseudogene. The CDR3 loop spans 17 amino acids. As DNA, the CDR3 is TGTGCAAGTCGCCAGCAGTCTCCGGACAGGACTTCCTACGAGCAGTACTTC. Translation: CASRQQSPDRTSYEQYF.

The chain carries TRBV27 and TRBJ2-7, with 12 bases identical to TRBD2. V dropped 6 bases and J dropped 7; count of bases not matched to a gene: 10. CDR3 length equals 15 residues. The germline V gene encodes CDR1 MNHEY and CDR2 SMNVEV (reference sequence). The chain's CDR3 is CASSRLAGDVREQYF. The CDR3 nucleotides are TGTGCCAGCAGCAGACTAGCGGGAGATGTACGTGAGCAGTACTTC.

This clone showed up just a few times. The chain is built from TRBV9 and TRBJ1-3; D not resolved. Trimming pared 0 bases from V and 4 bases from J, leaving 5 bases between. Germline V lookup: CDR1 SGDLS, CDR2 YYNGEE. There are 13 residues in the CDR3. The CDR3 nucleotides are TGTGCCAGCAGCGTAGGACAAGGAAACACCATATATTTT. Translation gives CASSVGQGNTIYF.

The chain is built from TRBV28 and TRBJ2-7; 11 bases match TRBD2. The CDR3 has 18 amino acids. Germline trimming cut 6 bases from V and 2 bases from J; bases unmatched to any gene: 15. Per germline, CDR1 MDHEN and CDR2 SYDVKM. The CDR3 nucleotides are TGTGCCAGCAGCTCCGGGACTAGCGGCGCCCGGGGGGCCTACGAGCAGTACTTC. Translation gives CASSSGTSGARGAYEQYF.

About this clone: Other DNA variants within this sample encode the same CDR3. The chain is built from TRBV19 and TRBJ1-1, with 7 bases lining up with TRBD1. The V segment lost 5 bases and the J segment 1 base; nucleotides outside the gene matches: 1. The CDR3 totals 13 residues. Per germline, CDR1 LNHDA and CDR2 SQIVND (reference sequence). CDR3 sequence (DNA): TGTGCCAGTAGTCGGACAGGGAACACTGAAGCTTTCTTT. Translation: CASSRTGNTEAFF.